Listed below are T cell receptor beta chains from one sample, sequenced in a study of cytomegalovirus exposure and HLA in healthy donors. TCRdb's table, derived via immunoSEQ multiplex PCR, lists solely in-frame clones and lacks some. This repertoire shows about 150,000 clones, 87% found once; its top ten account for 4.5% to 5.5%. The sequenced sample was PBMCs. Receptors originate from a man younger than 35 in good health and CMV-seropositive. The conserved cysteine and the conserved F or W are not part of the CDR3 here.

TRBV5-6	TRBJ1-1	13	ASSPYRHTNTEAF
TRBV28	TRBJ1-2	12	ATKLRDSFFGYT
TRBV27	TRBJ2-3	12	ASSKSWRQDTQY
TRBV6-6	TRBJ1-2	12	ASSYEGVAYGYT
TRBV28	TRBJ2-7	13	ASSSRTGAKYEQY
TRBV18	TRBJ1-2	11	ASSQGQGGGYT
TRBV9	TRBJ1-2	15	ASSPRDSKLGNYGYT
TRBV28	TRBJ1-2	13	ASRPRLGAYYGYT
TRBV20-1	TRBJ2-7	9	SARVGGRWY
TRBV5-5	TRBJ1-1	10	ASSPYGGEAF
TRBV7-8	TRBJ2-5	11	ASSSPGQKTQY
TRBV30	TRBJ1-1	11	AWRDRGRIEAF
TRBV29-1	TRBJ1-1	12	SAPRRAGDTEAF
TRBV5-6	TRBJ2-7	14	ASSLIPQGSSYEQY
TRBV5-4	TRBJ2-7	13	ASTLKRETGYEQY
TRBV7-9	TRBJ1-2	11	ASSPEMRWGYT
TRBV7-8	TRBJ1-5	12	ASTPEAGNQPQH
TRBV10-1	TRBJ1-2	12	ASSDGTGSDGYT
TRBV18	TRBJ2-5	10	ASSISGETQY
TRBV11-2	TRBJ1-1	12	ASSLYTANTEAF
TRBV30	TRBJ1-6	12	AWKSLGGFSPLH
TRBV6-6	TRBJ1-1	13	ASSYEGTVNTEAF
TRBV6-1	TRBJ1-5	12	ASSGEGAWQPQH
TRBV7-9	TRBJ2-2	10	ASSLAGMELF
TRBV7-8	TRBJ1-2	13	ASSLVVAGESGYT
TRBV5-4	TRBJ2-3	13	ASSLGGGETDTQY
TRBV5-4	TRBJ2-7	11	ASSFLEATEQY
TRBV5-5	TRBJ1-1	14	ASSLRSSVENTEAF
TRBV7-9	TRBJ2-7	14	ASSLYTPGTGFEQY
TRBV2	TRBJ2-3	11	ASLSGSLGTQY
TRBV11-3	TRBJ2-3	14	ASSPGSGSRTDTQY
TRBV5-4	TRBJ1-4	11	ASSLARGEKLF
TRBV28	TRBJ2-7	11	ASTPGSSYEQY
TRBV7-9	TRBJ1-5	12	ASSLGTSNQPQH
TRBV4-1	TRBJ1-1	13	ASSHAGTAALGAF
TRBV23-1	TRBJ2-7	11	ASSQRVLREQY
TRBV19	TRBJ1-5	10	ASSVRGQPQH
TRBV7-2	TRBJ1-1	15	ASSVTTAGQGMTEAF
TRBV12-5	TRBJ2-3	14	ASGLTGDSLSDTQY
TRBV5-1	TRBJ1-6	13	ASSEGARGNSPLH
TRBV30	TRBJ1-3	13	AWRGTASSGNTIY
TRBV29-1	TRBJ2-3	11	SVVPDGTDTQY
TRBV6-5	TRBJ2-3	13	ASSSQRGVKDTQY
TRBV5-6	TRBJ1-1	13	ASSPATGIITEAF
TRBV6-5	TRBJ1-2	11	ASSSRTGSGYT
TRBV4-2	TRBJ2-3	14	ASSQDVMGEGWGQY
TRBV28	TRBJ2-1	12	ALGRDRGYNEQF
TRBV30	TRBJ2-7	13	AWSLGTGDSYEQY
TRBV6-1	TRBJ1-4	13	ASSEVDSTNEKLF
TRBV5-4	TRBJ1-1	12	ASSLGGANTEAF
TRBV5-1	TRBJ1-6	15	ASSLGQGGWNNSPLH
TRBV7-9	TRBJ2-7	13	ASSLALGQNYEQY